Listed below are T cell receptor beta chains from one sample, sequenced in a study of cytomegalovirus exposure and HLA in healthy donors. Method: immunoSEQ multiplex PCR; TCRdb's copy keeps in-frame clones and lacks some. The repertoire has some 96,000 clones, approximately 77% of them found once; the top ten carry approximately 8%. The sample consisted of PBMCs. The receptors shown here come from a female donor in good health and CMV-seronegative. CDR3s include the opening cysteine and the closing phenylalanine or tryptophan. The D gene is left open where the match is weak. Rows may omit the clone size; those that give it use once, few, many or a size class.

v_gene	d_gene	abundance	j_gene	CDR3nt	CDR3aa
TRBV28	TRBD1	once	TRBJ1-1	TGTGCCAGCAAGGACAGGGGGGCTTTCTTT	CASKDRGAFF
TRBV5-6	TRBD1	NA	TRBJ2-5	TGTGCCAGCAGCAGGGGACAGGGCCAAGAGACCCAGTACTTC	CASSRGQGQETQYF
TRBV6-5	NA	NA	TRBJ1-2	TGTGCCAGCAGTCCTCGACAGGCACGGGGCTACACCTTC	CASSPRQARGYTF
TRBV7-9	TRBD1	NA	TRBJ1-1	TGTGCCAGCAGCTTAGCCACAGGGGTTGAAGCTTTCTTT	CASSLATGVEAFF
TRBV25-1	NA	NA	TRBJ2-7	TGTGCCAGCAGTGAATCCATCGGCGGGCTCTACGAGCAGTACTTC	CASSESIGGLYEQYF
TRBV6-5	TRBD1	NA	TRBJ1-2	TGTGCCAGCAGATCCGGGACAGGGGGAGATGGCTACACCTTC	CASRSGTGGDGYTF
TRBV6-5	TRBD1	NA	TRBJ1-2	TGTGCCAGCAGTTACTCGAGACAGGGGTCATATGGCTACACCTTC	CASSYSRQGSYGYTF
TRBV7-9	NA	NA	TRBJ1-2	TGTGCCAGCAGAGGGAGGGACTATGGCTACACCTTC	CASRGRDYGYTF
TRBV15	TRBD2	NA	TRBJ2-3	TGTGCCACCAGCACCGGGCCGATAGCGGGATATGGTGATACGCAGTATTTT	CATSTGPIAGYGDTQYF
TRBV18	TRBD1	few	TRBJ1-1	TGTGCCAGCTCACCACTACCAGAACAGGGGAATGCTTTCTTT	CASSPLPEQGNAFF
TRBV2	TRBD2	NA	TRBJ2-3	TGTGCCTGGTCCGGGGGACTAGCGGGGGGCCGCAGCACAGATACGCAGTATTTT	CAWSGGLAGGRSTDTQYF
TRBV7-9	TRBD1	NA	TRBJ2-1	TGTGCCAGCAGCTACCCCACCCCGGGACAGGGAAGCTCCTACAATGAGCAGTTCTTC	CASSYPTPGQGSSYNEQFF
TRBV7-2	TRBD2	NA	TRBJ2-3	TGTGCCAGCAGCTTAGGCGGAAAGGGACTAGCGGGGGCCTATACGCAGTATTTT	CASSLGGKGLAGAYTQYF
TRBV7-9	TRBD1	NA	TRBJ1-5	TGTGCCAGCAGCCCAGGGGGACAGCCCAATCAGCCCCAGCATTTT	CASSPGGQPNQPQHF
TRBV6-5	TRBD1	NA	TRBJ2-7	TGTGCCAGCAGTCCCGGACAGGATAGGTACGAGCAGTACTTC	CASSPGQDRYEQYF
TRBV7-3	TRBD2	NA	TRBJ2-1	TGTGCCAGCAGCCCCGGACTAGCGCGGACTACTTATGGGGATGAGCAGTTCTTC	CASSPGLARTTYGDEQFF
TRBV28	TRBD1	NA	TRBJ2-7	TGTGCCAGCAGGACCGACAGGGTATCTGTCTTC	CASRTDRVSVF